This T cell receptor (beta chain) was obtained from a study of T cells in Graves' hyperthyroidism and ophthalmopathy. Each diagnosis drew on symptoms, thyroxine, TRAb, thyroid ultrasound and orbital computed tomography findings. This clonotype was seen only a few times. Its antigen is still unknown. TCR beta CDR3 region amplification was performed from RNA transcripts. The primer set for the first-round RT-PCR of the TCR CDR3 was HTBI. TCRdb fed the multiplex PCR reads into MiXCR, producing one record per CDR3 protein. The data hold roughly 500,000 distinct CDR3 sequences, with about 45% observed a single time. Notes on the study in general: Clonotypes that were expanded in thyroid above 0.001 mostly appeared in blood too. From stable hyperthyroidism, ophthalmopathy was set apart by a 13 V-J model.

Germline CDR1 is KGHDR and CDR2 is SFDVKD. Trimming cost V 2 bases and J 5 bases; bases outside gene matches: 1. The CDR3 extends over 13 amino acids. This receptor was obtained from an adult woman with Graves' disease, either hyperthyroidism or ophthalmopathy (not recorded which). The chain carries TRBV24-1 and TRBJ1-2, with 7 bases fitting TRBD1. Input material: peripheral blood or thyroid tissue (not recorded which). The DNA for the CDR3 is TGTGCCACCAGTGATTACAGGGGTTATGGCTACACCTTC. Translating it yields CATSDYRGYGYTF.